This T cell receptor beta chain was identified during a study of cytomegalovirus exposure and HLA in healthy donors. Study-level findings and limits: Among donors in an Asian-associated ancestry cluster, a later analysis reportedly found fewer N-insertions than the approximately 700-donor mean.

Germline V gene sequence: CDR1 MNHEY, CDR2 SVGAGI. Trimming removed 4 bases from V and 0 bases from J, with 13 bases in between. The CDR3 is 16 residues long. Primers: 60 Vbeta forward and 13 Jbeta reverse. Produced via immunoSEQ multiplex PCR; TCRdb's table is partial and in-frame only. The sample has about 140,000 clones; around 72% are singletons. Note on this clone: The antigen is unknown.

This chain links TRBV6-5 with TRBJ1-5, with D maybe TRBD1 (5 bases). This sequence was found in a human donor in good health. Material for sequencing was PBMCs. CDR3 sequence: CASSSGTPYSNQPQHF. The CDR3 DNA reads TGTGCCAGCAGTTCCGGGACTCCCTATAGCAATCAGCCCCAGCATTTT.